Each of the 21 T cell receptor beta chains below was sequenced from the same sample in a study of cytomegalovirus exposure and HLA in healthy donors. A multiplex PCR was run with 60 Vbeta primers and 13 Jbeta primers. Profiled with immunoSEQ multiplex PCR; TCRdb holds only in-frame clones, not every one. The sample consists of some 130,000 clones, approximately 85% of them appearing once. The sample comprised PBMCs. Source of these receptors: a boy aged 10-17 years in good health and CMV-seronegative.

The chain employs TRBV7-6 and TRBJ2-1; 9 bases agree with TRBD2. Germline CDR1 and CDR2: SGHVS and FNYEAQ. The CDR3 loop spans 17 amino acids. V shed 1 base, J shed 0 bases, and the junction held 4 bases outside the gene matches. CDR3 nucleotides: TGTGCCAGCAGCTTAGGGCGGGGGGGCCCCTCCTACAATGAGCAGTTCTTC. It encodes CASSLGRGGPSYNEQFF.

This chain joins TRBV25-1 and TRBJ1-1, with D hard to call. This CDR3 is built from 17 residues. Germline CDR1 reads MGHDK; CDR2 reads SYGVNS. Trimming took off 2 bases at V and 0 bases at J, with 16 bases between the two ends. The CDR3 DNA follows: TGTGCCAGCAGTGAACGGCCGAGACACCGGTTGAACACTGAAGCTTTCTTT. Its protein is CASSERPRHRLNTEAFF.

This clone was observed a single time. This chain uses TRBV5-4 with TRBJ2-5, with 7 bases fitting TRBD2. The V gene's germline CDR1 is SGHNT and CDR2 YYREEE (reference sequence). Losses at the gene ends were 4 bases for V and 5 bases for J; bases not matched to a gene: 5. The CDR3 covers 13 residues. This CDR3 is CASSEGRVETQYF. The CDR3 nucleotides read TGTGCCAGCAGCGAGGGGAGGGTGGAGACCCAGTACTTC.

The rearrangement uses TRBV19 and TRBJ1-5; 10 bases are a match to TRBD1. CDR1 is LNHDA and CDR2 is SQIVND in the germline V gene (reference sequence). The CDR3 is 15 amino acids. V dropped 4 bases and J dropped 7; count of bases not matched to a gene: 7. DNA of the CDR3: TGTGCCAGTAGTACAACGACAGGGGGCAGGCAGCCCCAGCATTTT. Protein product: CASSTTTGGRQPQHF.

This clone appeared a few times. V gene TRBV6-4 combines with J gene TRBJ2-1; 8 bases match TRBD2. The germline V gene has CDR1 MRHNA and CDR2 SNTAGT. CDR3 length equals 15 residues. Losses at the gene ends were 6 bases for V and 2 bases for J; bases not matched to a gene: 6. CDR3 nucleotides: TGTGCCAGCAGCCAGACTAGCGACACCTACAATGAGCAGTTCTTC. Protein product: CASSQTSDTYNEQFF.

CDR3 coding DNA: TGTGCCAGCAGTTTGGGGACAGGGCGGACCGGGGAGCTGTTTTTT. It specifies CASSLGTGRTGELFF. V gene TRBV27 combines with J gene TRBJ2-2; 9 bases match TRBD1. The V gene end was trimmed by 3 bases and the J gene end by 5 bases; junction bases not matched to a gene: 4. The CDR3 sequence is 15 residues long. Germline values: CDR1 MNHEY, CDR2 SMNVEV (reference sequence).

The chain recombines TRBV27 with TRBJ2-1, with TRBD2 identical over 10 bases. This CDR3 is built from 15 residues. Per germline, CDR1 MNHEY and CDR2 SMNVEV (reference sequence). V lost 6 bases and J lost 9; bases outside the gene matches: 11. The chain's CDR3 is CASSPLASGSREQFF. The CDR3 coding sequence is TGTGCCAGCAGCCCCTTGGCTAGCGGGAGTCGTGAGCAGTTCTTC.

The chain uses TRBV9 and TRBJ2-1; perhaps TRBD1 as D (6 bases). The CDR3 has 14 amino acids. Looked up from germline, CDR1 is SGDLS and CDR2 is YYNGEE. V was trimmed by 3 bases and J by 5 bases, leaving 12 bases between them. DNA of the CDR3: TGTGCCAGCAGCGCCAGATGGGGGCACAATGAGCAGTTCTTC. Translation gives CASSARWGHNEQFF.

V is TRBV20-1 and J is TRBJ1-2; tentatively, D is TRBD1 (5 bases). CDR3 length: 11 amino acids. Trimming removed 6 bases at V and 6 bases at J, with 11 bases between. Germline V gives CDR1 DFQATT, CDR2 SNEGSKA (reference sequence). The CDR3: CSAADSNGYTF. In DNA, the CDR3 is TGCAGTGCCGCCGACAGTAATGGCTACACCTTC.

The chain uses TRBV19 and TRBJ1-5, with 8 bases that match TRBD1. CDR3 length: 16 amino acids. Germline CDR1 LNHDA, CDR2 SQIVND (reference sequence). The ends lost 5 bases at V and 7 bases at J; junction bases unmatched: 13. CDR3 nucleotide sequence: TGTGCCAGTAGTCCGGGCCTGGACAGGGTCAAGCAGCCCCAGCATTTT. Translating it yields CASSPGLDRVKQPQHF.

The chain is built from TRBV30 and TRBJ2-6; D may be TRBD1 (5 bases). From germline, CDR1 is GTSNPN and CDR2 SVGIG (reference sequence). The V and J ends lost 5 bases and 0 bases respectively, with 11 bases between them. This CDR3 comprises 15 residues. This chain's CDR3 is CAWAYRSSGANVLTF. The CDR3 DNA reads as TGTGCCTGGGCTTACAGGTCCTCTGGGGCCAACGTCCTGACTTTC.

This clone was detected once. V usage is TRBV15 and J usage is TRBJ2-1; TRBD2 is a possible D gene (5 bases). The germline CDR1 and CDR2 sequences are LNHNV and YYDKDF (reference sequence). V dropped 1 base and J dropped 0 bases, with 7 bases sitting between them. The CDR3 sequence is 15 residues long. CDR3 region: CATSRVATSYNEQFF. The CDR3 region has the DNA TGTGCCACCAGCAGAGTAGCGACCTCCTACAATGAGCAGTTCTTC.

The chain links TRBV9 to TRBJ1-2; 8 bases agree with TRBD1. CDR3 length: 14 amino acids. The V gene end was trimmed by 4 bases and the J gene end by 7 bases; junction bases not matched to a gene: 9. CDR1 SGDLS and CDR2 YYNGEE come from the germline V gene. This CDR3 is CASSPTGQGAGYTF. The CDR3 bases are TGTGCCAGCAGCCCGACGGGTCAGGGGGCTGGCTACACCTTC.

The chain employs TRBV2 and TRBJ2-1; D possibly corresponds to TRBD1 (6 bases). V was shortened by 5 bases and J by 2 bases, with 13 bases between the two germline ends. Germline V lookup: CDR1 SNHLY, CDR2 FYNNEI. The CDR3 is 15 amino acids. In DNA form, the CDR3 reads TGTGCCAGCAGTCGGGGACAATCCGCCTACAATGAGCAGTTCTTC. This encodes CASSRGQSAYNEQFF.

This clone was found a few times. The chain is built from TRBV14 and TRBJ2-5; no reliable D call. V shed 4 bases and J shed 2 bases, with 2 bases lying between them. Germline V lookup: CDR1 SGHDN, CDR2 FVKESK. The CDR3 extends over 11 amino acids. The DNA for the CDR3 is TGTGCCAGCAGCCTACAAGAGACCCAGTACTTC. It translates to CASSLQETQYF.

The V gene is TRBV9, the J gene TRBJ1-2, with TRBD1 matching over 8 bases. Looked up from germline, CDR1 is SGDLS and CDR2 is YYNGEE. With V trimmed by 0 bases and J by 7 bases, 14 bases remained unmatched. The CDR3 is 17 residues long. Written as DNA, the CDR3 is TGTGCCAGCAGCGTAGGCCAAGGAGGACAGGGCTTCGCTGGCTACACCTTC. Translation: CASSVGQGGQGFAGYTF.

This chain connects TRBV4-2 to TRBJ2-1; the match to TRBD1 covers 7 bases. In germline, CDR1 is LGHNA, CDR2 YNFKEQ. V shed 0 bases and J 2 bases; nucleotides not matched to a gene: 4. CDR3 length: 16 amino acids. CDR3 protein: CASSQDGQATYNEQFF. In DNA, the CDR3 is TGTGCCAGCAGCCAAGATGGACAGGCAACCTACAATGAGCAGTTCTTC.

This chain links TRBV4-1 with TRBJ2-5, with 14 positions matching TRBD2. CDR3 size: 19 residues. Per the germline V gene, CDR1 is MGHRA and CDR2 is YSYEKL. The junction had 14 bases not matched to a gene; V was cut back by 4 bases and J by 4 bases. In DNA form, the CDR3 reads TGCGCCAGCAGCCCAGCACTGACTAGCGGGGGGGCGGGCTCAGAGACCCAGTACTTC. Amino acids: CASSPALTSGGAGSETQYF.

The rearrangement links TRBV2 to TRBJ2-7; TRBD2 agrees at 8 bases. The CDR3 is 12 residues long. V shed 11 bases and J 3 bases; nucleotides not matched to a gene: 6. Germline V lookup: CDR1 SNHLY, CDR2 FYNNEI. The CDR3 DNA is TGTGCCTGTTACGGGGGGGGCTACGAGCAGTACTTC. Protein sequence: CACYGGGYEQYF.

This rearrangement joins TRBV18 to TRBJ1-1; D possibly corresponds to TRBD1 (6 bases). Per germline, CDR1 KGHSH and CDR2 LQKENI. The V gene lost 2 bases and the J gene lost 2 bases, with 6 bases spanning the gap. This CDR3 has 13 residues. The CDR3 is CASSPGGNTEAFF. Here the CDR3 DNA reads TGTGCCAGCTCACCAGGGGGCAACACTGAAGCTTTCTTT.

In this sample, this clone turned up a few times. The rearrangement joins TRBV6-1 to TRBJ1-5; possible D gene TRBD1, 6 bases. V was clipped by 5 bases and J by 7 bases, with 18 bases between them. Germline V lookup: CDR1 MNHNS, CDR2 SASEGT. The CDR3 consists of 15 residues. The CDR3 region is CASSPRGGGHQPQHF. The CDR3 nucleotides are TGTGCCAGCAGTCCCCGCGGCGGGGGACACCAGCCCCAGCATTTT.